Below, 12 T cell receptor beta chains from the same sample are listed, as sequenced in a study of blood T cell repertoires in COVID-19. Clones were sequenced by immunoSEQ multiplex PCR, and TCRdb holds only the in-frame ones, with some missing. The sample records some 65,000 clones, about 74% being singletons. Sequenced: peripheral blood. All receptors come from a woman aged 80 or over with acute or convalescent COVID-19.

V usage is TRBV6-5 and J usage is TRBJ2-1, with 9 bases identical to TRBD1. The CDR3 extends over 15 amino acids. V lost 6 bases, J lost 4 bases, and 7 bases stayed unmatched. CDR1 MNHEY and CDR2 SVGAGI come from the germline V gene. The CDR3 DNA follows: TGTGCCAGCAGCGCTGACAGGGGGGGATACAATGAGCAGTTCTTC. Encoded protein: CASSADRGGYNEQFF.

This clone was counted once. The V call is TRBV29-1, the J call TRBJ1-2, with D possibly being TRBD1 (5 bases). The CDR3 has 12 amino acids. In germline, CDR1 is SQVTM, CDR2 ANQGSEA. V was cut by 4 bases and J by 9 bases, with 15 bases left in between. For the CDR3, the DNA is TGCAGCGTTGCGGATCAGGGAGGAAGCTACACCTTC. This translates into CSVADQGGSYTF. Together with reference TRBV29-1 and TRBJ1-2, the CDR3 gives the full variable domain: SAVISQKPSRDICQRGTSLTIQCQVDSQVTMMFWYRQQPGQSLTLIATANQGSEATYESGFVIDKFPISRPNLTFSTLTVSNMSPEDSSIYLCSVADQGGSYTFGSGTRLTVV.

This chain joins TRBV3-1 (or the pseudogene TRBV3-2) and TRBJ2-7; 11 bases agree with TRBD2. J gave up 5 bases and V 5 bases, and 8 bases lay outside the gene matches. Germline CDR1 LGHDT, CDR2 YNNKEL (reference sequence). This CDR3 spans 15 amino acids. CDR3 sequence (DNA): TGTGCCAGCAGCGTTAGCGGGAGGGCCATAGACGAGCAGTACTTC. Its translation: CASSVSGRAIDEQYF.

This clone was seen a single time. The chain combines TRBV5-1 with TRBJ2-6; tentatively, D is TRBD1 (5 bases). Trimming cost V 0 bases and J 2 bases, with 6 bases left between them. This CDR3 is built from 15 residues. Germline-derived CDR1 and CDR2 are SGHRS and YFSETQ. The CDR3 nucleotides read TGCGCCAGCAGCTTGGAGACAGCTGGGGCCAACGTCCTGACTTTC. It encodes CASSLETAGANVLTF.

The chain couples TRBV5-1 to TRBJ1-1, with TRBD1 identical over 7 bases. Unmatched junction bases numbered 16, after V lost 0 bases and J lost 5 bases. Germline CDR1 SGHRS, CDR2 YFSETQ. This CDR3 has 18 residues. Here the CDR3 reads CASSLDPTGVGFGTEAFF. In DNA, the CDR3 is TGCGCCAGCAGCTTGGACCCAACAGGGGTGGGGTTTGGGACTGAAGCTTTCTTT.

The V call is TRBV5-1, the J call TRBJ2-7; 11 nucleotides line up with TRBD1. Germline values: CDR1 SGHRS, CDR2 YFSETQ. The trim removed 4 bases at V and 3 bases at J, leaving 6 bases unmatched. This CDR3 is built from 15 residues. For the CDR3, the DNA is TGCGCCAGCAGCCTGGGACAGGGGGGAATCTACGAGCAGTACTTC. It is translated as CASSLGQGGIYEQYF.

This rearrangement joins TRBV24-1 to TRBJ2-6, with TRBD1 matching over 7 bases. Germline CDR1 is KGHDR and CDR2 is SFDVKD. V lost 3 bases to trimming and J lost 4 bases; unmatched junction nucleotides: 8. The length of the CDR3 is 17 residues. This CDR3 is CATSDPGQSRGANVLTF. CDR3 DNA: TGTGCCACCAGTGATCCGGGACAGTCGAGAGGGGCCAACGTCCTGACTTTC.

The genes are TRBV6-2 or TRBV6-3 and TRBJ1-1; no reliable D call. Trimming took off 3 bases at V and 4 bases at J, with 12 bases between the two ends. The CDR3 length is 14 residues. Germline V CDR1 and CDR2: MNHEY, SVGEGT. CDR3 region: CASSYAGMATEAFF. The CDR3 DNA is TGTGCCAGCAGTTATGCGGGGATGGCCACTGAAGCTTTCTTT.

The J gene is TRBJ2-2, the V gene TRBV6-2 or TRBV6-3; perhaps TRBD2 as D (5 bases). The CDR3 has 16 residues. With 4 bases removed from V and 2 bases from J, the gap between germline ends came to 14 bases. Germline V CDR1 and CDR2: MNHEY, SVGEGT. CDR3 sequence (DNA): TGTGCCAGCAGTTTACGAGCGGCAGAAAACACCGGGGAGCTGTTTTTT. It codes for CASSLRAAENTGELFF.

The chain recombines TRBV6-2 or TRBV6-3 with TRBJ1-5, with 11 bases matching TRBD1. There are 19 residues in the CDR3. The germline CDR1 and CDR2 sequences are MNHEY and SVGEGT. The V and J ends lost 2 bases and 4 bases, in that order; junction bases with no gene match: 13. The CDR3 loop reads CASSYPRDRGGTVNQPQHF. DNA for the CDR3: TGTGCCAGCAGTTACCCCCGGGACAGGGGGGGTACTGTTAATCAGCCCCAGCATTTT.

This clone was seen once. The chain combines TRBV6-5 with TRBJ2-3; 9 positions match TRBD2. Trimming at V came to 0 bases and at J to 4 bases, leaving 5 bases not matched to a gene. The CDR3 has 16 amino acids. Germline V gives CDR1 MNHEY, CDR2 SVGAGI. CDR3 coding DNA: TGTGCCAGCAGTTACTCGGGGGGACTAGCACCAGATACGCAGTATTTT. As protein: CASSYSGGLAPDTQYF.

J is TRBJ2-3 and V is TRBV11-3, with a weak D call TRBD2 (6 bases). Trimming stripped 1 base from V and 0 bases from J, with 8 bases between. The CDR3 sequence is 15 residues long. The V gene's germline CDR1 is SGHNT and CDR2 YENEEA. The CDR3 here is CASSLGSGSTDTQYF. The DNA of the CDR3 is TGTGCCAGCAGCTTAGGAAGCGGGAGCACAGATACGCAGTATTTT.